This TCR beta chain came from a study of blood T cell repertoires in COVID-19. The overall study: The study drew acute and convalescent COVID-19 samples from the United States, Italy and Spain. Sources were T cells, B-cell-depleted T cells, or PBMCs; the material itself was cDNA or gDNA.

The J segment lost 6 bases and the V segment lost 7 bases, leaving 8 bases of the junction unmatched. The germline CDR1 and CDR2 sequences are SQVTM and ANQGSEA. The CDR3 is 13 residues long. Authors' analysis steps: Amplifying reference gene primers gave estimates of nucleated cell counts. Sequenced by immunoSEQ multiplex PCR; TCRdb stores in-frame clones only, minus some. V, J and clone size derive from that table, while D and trimming were established from the DNA sequence. The table records roughly 60,000 clones, about 85% of them present only once. The rearrangement uses TRBV29-1 and TRBJ1-2; 10 nucleotides agree with TRBD1. Sequencing used peripheral blood. The clonotype was recovered from a human donor with acute or convalescent COVID-19. The donor label of this sample is uncertain. As DNA, the CDR3 is TGCAGCGCTGGGACAGGGGCCCGTAATGGCTACACCTTC. Translation gives CSAGTGARNGYTF.